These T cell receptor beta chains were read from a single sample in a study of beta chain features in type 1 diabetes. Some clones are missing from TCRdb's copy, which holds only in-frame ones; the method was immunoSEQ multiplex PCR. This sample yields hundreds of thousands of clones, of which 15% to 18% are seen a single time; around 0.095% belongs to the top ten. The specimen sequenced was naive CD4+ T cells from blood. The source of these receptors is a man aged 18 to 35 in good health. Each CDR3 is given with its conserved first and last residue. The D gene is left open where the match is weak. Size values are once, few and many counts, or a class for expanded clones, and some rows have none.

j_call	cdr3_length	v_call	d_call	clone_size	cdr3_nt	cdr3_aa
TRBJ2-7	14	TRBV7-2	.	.	TGTGCCAGCAGCTTAGCGTGGCAGGCCTACGAGCAGTACTTC	CASSLAWQAYEQYF
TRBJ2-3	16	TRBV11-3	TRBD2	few	TGTGCCAGCAGCTCCCGAGCGGGGGGTGAGGCAGATACGCAGTATTTT	CASSSRAGGEADTQYF
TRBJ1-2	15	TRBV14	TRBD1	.	TGTGCCAGCAGCCTAGGGACAGCCTACGTCGGGGGCTACACCTTC	CASSLGTAYVGGYTF
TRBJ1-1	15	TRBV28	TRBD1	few	TGTGCCAGCAGCCTCTCCGGGACAGGGGTCACTGAAGCTTTCTTT	CASSLSGTGVTEAFF
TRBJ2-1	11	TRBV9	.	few	TGTGCCAGCAGCACGGACAGATTTTGGTTCTTC	CASSTDRFWFF
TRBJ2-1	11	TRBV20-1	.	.	TGCAGTGCTAGACTAGCTAGTAAAGAGTTCTTC	CSARLASKEFF
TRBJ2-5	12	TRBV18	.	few	TGTGCCAGCTCACAGGCCCAAGAGACCCAGTACTTC	CASSQAQETQYF
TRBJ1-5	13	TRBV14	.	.	TGTGCCAGCAGCCAAGACAGGCACCAGCCCCAGCATTTT	CASSQDRHQPQHF
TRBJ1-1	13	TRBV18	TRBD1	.	TGTGCCAGCTCACAAACAGGGGGCACTGAAGCTTTCTTT	CASSQTGGTEAFF
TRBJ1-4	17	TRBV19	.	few	TGTGCCAGTAGGCAGCTTTTGCGGGGAGGTGGAAATGAAAAACTGTTTTTT	CASRQLLRGGGNEKLFF
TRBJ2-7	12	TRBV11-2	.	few	TGTGCCAGCAGCTCCGGGGGGCAGTCTCAGTACTTC	CASSSGGQSQYF
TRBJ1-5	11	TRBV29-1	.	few	TGCAGCGTCGGATCCGATCAGCCCCAGCATTTT	CSVGSDQPQHF
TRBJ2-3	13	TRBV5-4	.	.	TGTGCCGCGAGAGGTGGTGGCACAGATACGCAGTATTTT	CAARGGGTDTQYF
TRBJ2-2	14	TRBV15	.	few	TGTGCCACCAGGCCGACAGGAAACACCGGGGAGCTGTTTTTT	CATRPTGNTGELFF
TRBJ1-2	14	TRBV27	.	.	TGTGCCAGCAGTTTAAACCCCAGGGCAAGCGGCTACACCTTC	CASSLNPRASGYTF
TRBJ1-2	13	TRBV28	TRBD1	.	TGTGCCAGCAGTGGGGACAGCAGATATGGCTACACCTTC	CASSGDSRYGYTF
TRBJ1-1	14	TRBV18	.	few	TGTGCCAGCTCACTGGGTCTCATGAACACTGAAGCTTTCTTT	CASSLGLMNTEAFF
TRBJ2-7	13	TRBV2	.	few	TGTGCCAGCAGTCCTCGTACCGCCTACGAGCAGTACTTC	CASSPRTAYEQYF
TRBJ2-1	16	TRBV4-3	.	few	TGCGCCAGCAGCCAAGCACGGGGGCCCCCCTACAATGAGCAGTTCTTC	CASSQARGPPYNEQFF
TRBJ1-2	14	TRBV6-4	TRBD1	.	TGTGCCAGCGCCCCGGACAGGGTAGCGCGAGGCTACACCTTC	CASAPDRVARGYTF
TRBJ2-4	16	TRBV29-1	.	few	TGCAGCGCTTTGTCTTCGGGGGTTGGGTTGGTAAACATTCAGTACTTC	CSALSSGVGLVNIQYF
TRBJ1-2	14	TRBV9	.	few	TGTGCCAGCAGCGTAGGGGCAGCCCTCTATGGCTACACCTTC	CASSVGAALYGYTF
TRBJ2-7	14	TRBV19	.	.	TGTGCCAGTAGGACTCGAGGGGAATCCTACGAGCAGTACTTC	CASRTRGESYEQYF
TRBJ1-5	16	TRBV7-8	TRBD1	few	TGTGCCAGCAGCTTAGCGGGACAGGGAAGAGATCAGCCCCAGCATTTT	CASSLAGQGRDQPQHF
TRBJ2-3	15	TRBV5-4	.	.	TGTGCCAGCAGCTCCACCAAAGCCGGGGTAGATACGCAGTATTTT	CASSSTKAGVDTQYF
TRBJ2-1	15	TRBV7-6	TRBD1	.	TGTGCCAGCAGCCACCCCGTGACAGGGTACCATGAGCAGTTCTTC	CASSHPVTGYHEQFF
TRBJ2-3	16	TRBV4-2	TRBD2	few	TGTGCCAGCAGCCCGACTAGCGGGACGGGCACAGATACGCAGTATTTT	CASSPTSGTGTDTQYF
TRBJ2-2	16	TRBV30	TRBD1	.	TGTGCCTGGAGTGTAATGGACAGGGATAACACCGGGGAGCTGTTTTTT	CAWSVMDRDNTGELFF
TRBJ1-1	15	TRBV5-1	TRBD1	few	TGCGCCAGCAGCTTGACCCGACAGGGCGACACTGAAGCTTTCTTT	CASSLTRQGDTEAFF
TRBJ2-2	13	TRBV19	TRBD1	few	TGTGCCAGTAGCCGGACAGGGATCGGGGAGCTGTTTTTT	CASSRTGIGELFF
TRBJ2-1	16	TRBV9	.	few	TGTGCCAGCAGCCAAGCCCCAGGAAACTCCTACAATGAGCAGTTCTTC	CASSQAPGNSYNEQFF
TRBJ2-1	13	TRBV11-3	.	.	TGTGCCAGCAGCTCCGCAGGAAACAATGAGCAGTTCTTC	CASSSAGNNEQFF
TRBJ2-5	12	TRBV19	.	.	TGTGCCAGTAGTAGCGGCCAAGAGACCCAGTACTTC	CASSSGQETQYF
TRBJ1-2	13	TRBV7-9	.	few	TGTGCCAGCAGCTTAGAGGGAGGGCTTGGCTACACCTTC	CASSLEGGLGYTF
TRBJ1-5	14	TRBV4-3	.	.	TGCGCCAGCAGCCAAGATGGAGGAAATCAGCCCCAGCATTTT	CASSQDGGNQPQHF
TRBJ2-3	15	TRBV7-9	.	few	TGTGCCAGCAGCTTTGAAAACTACCCCACAGATACGCAGTATTTT	CASSFENYPTDTQYF
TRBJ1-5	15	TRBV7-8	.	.	TGTGCCAGCACGAACAGGGACATCTTCAATCAGCCCCAGCATTTT	CASTNRDIFNQPQHF
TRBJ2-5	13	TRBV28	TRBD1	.	TGTGCCAGCAGGGACAGGGGAAGGGAGACCCAGTACTTC	CASRDRGRETQYF
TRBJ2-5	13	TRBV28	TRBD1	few	TGTGCCAGCAGGGACAGGTTCCAAGAGACCCAGTACTTC	CASRDRFQETQYF
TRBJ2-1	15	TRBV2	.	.	TGTGCCAGCAGTAAACAGGGCACTTCCTACAATGAGCAGTTCTTC	CASSKQGTSYNEQFF
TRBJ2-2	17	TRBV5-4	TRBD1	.	TGTGCCAGCAGCTTGCCAGGACAGGGGATCAGATCCGGGGAGCTGTTTTTT	CASSLPGQGIRSGELFF
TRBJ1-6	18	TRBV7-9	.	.	TGTGCCAGCAGCTTAGTAGCAGGGGTAACCTCCTATAATTCACCCCTCCACTTT	CASSLVAGVTSYNSPLHF
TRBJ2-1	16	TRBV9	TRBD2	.	TGTGCCAGCAGCGTAGCTGGACTAGCATCAAGCAATGAGCAGTTCTTC	CASSVAGLASSNEQFF
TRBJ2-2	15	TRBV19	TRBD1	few	TGTGCCAGTAGTAGAAGGGGGCCCGTAGGCGGGGAGCTGTTTTTT	CASSRRGPVGGELFF
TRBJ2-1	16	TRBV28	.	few	TGTGCCAGCAGTAGCTTGGCGGGGCGCTCCTACAATGAGCAGTTCTTC	CASSSLAGRSYNEQFF
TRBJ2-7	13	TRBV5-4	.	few	TGTGCCAGCAGCCCGACGGCTACCTACGAGCAGTACTTC	CASSPTATYEQYF
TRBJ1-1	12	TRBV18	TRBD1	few	TGTGCCAGCTCGAGCAGGGGGCGAGGAGCTTTCTTT	CASSSRGRGAFF
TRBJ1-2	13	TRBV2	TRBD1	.	TGTGCCAGCAGTTTGACAGGGGTTAATGGCTACACCTTC	CASSLTGVNGYTF
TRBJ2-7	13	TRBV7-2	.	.	TGTGCCAGCAGCTTAATAGGAGGCTACGAGCAGTACTTC	CASSLIGGYEQYF
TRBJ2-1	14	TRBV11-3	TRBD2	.	TGTGCCAGCAGCTTAGGTCTAGCGGGGAGTGAGCAGTTCTTC	CASSLGLAGSEQFF
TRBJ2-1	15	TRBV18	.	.	TGTGCCAGCTCCCGGGGGATAGGAACCTACAATGAGCAGTTCTTC	CASSRGIGTYNEQFF
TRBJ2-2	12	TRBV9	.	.	TGTGCCAGCAGCGTCCAGGGCGGGGAGCTGTTTTTT	CASSVQGGELFF